This T cell receptor beta chain was sequenced during a study of radiation and T cells in renal cell carcinoma. V was clipped by 0 bases and J by 12 bases, with 16 bases between them. Germline CDR1 is SGHNT and CDR2 is YYREEE (reference sequence). This CDR3 is 13 amino acids long. Specified time point: baseline pretreatment blood. Treatment specified: 15 Gy SBRT to primary tumor, nephrectomy 4 weeks later. Repertoires were generated with immunoSEQ multiplex PCR, while TCRdb's copy carries only in-frame clones and drops some. Here the sample spans about 22,000 clones, roughly 80% being singletons. The sequencing used blood, collected from a patient whose treatment included radiotherapy and nephrectomy. The receptor's source is a man in his sixties with renal cell carcinoma. V usage is TRBV5-4 and J usage is TRBJ2-7; no clear D. CDR3 nucleotides: TGTGCCAGCAGCTTGGGGCACTCCCCAGACTGGTACTTC. Translated, it gives CASSLGHSPDWYF. Filled out from reference TRBV5-4 and TRBJ2-7, the complete variable domain reads ETGVTQSPTHLIKTRGQQVTLRCSSQSGHNTVSWYQQALGQGPQFIFQYYREEENGRGNFPPRFSGLQFPNYSSELNVNALELDDSALYLCASSLGHSPDWYFGPGTRLTVT.